This T cell receptor (beta chain) was found in a study of cytomegalovirus exposure and HLA in healthy donors. The wider study: As an earlier analysis found, 150 million to 200 million T cells yielded about 120 million unique TCR beta sequences.

The CDR3 sequence is 16 residues long. V lost 5 bases and J lost 10; bases outside the gene matches: 11. Germline V gene lookup returns CDR1 SNHLY and CDR2 FYNNEI. The PCR had 60 Vbeta and 13 Jbeta primers. Some clones are missing from TCRdb's copy, which holds only in-frame ones; the method was immunoSEQ multiplex PCR. This sample has about 110,000 clones, with roughly 69% found just once. Regarding the study as a whole: There was a cluster of highly shared sequence variants that was likely a sequencing artifact. Certain indistinguishable V segments, among them TRBV6-2 and TRBV6-3, were excluded. According to a later analysis, most TCR beta chains associated with CMV appeared HLA-restricted.

A note on this clone: Its cognate antigen is unknown.

V is TRBV2 and J is TRBJ1-6; 10 nucleotides line up with TRBD1. The sequenced material came from PBMCs. This clonotype was sampled from a woman aged 70 to 79 in good health and CMV-seropositive. CDR3 amino acids: CASSFTGTGVGSPLHF. CDR3 in DNA: TGTGCCAGCAGTTTTACCGGGACAGGGGTGGGATCACCCCTCCACTTT.